This TCR beta chain was captured in a study of beta chain features in type 1 diabetes. Study-level background: Regarding age, gender and cell yields, patients proved similar to healthy donors.

Sorting with CD45RO/CCR7/CD25/CD127/CD95/CD27 yielded naive, central memory, regulatory and stem-like memory CD4+ cells. Purity (above 95%) was reached by all sorted populations. TCRB transcripts that were expressed got sequenced, as all of the isolated RNA had been reverse transcribed. TCRdb keeps only in-frame clones here, not all; method: immunoSEQ multiplex PCR. The repertoire holds some 10,000 clones, with 78% as singletons. The CDR3 consists of 13 residues. V gave up 0 bases and J gave up 6 bases, with 9 bases separating them. CDR1 and CDR2 from the germline V gene are SGHRS and YFSETQ. This chain uses TRBV5-1 with TRBJ1-2; tentative D call: TRBD1 (5 bases). This receptor was obtained from a woman aged 18-30 years in good health. The material sequenced was Tregs from blood. The chain's CDR3 is CASSLAEGDGYTF. DNA of the CDR3: TGCGCCAGCAGCTTGGCCGAAGGGGATGGCTACACCTTC.